Included here is one T cell receptor beta chain sequence, with context. Its target is unknown. The entry originates in a study of beta chain features in type 1 diabetes. The CDR3 totals 13 residues. V was cut by 8 bases and J by 4 bases, with 14 bases left in between. Germline V lookup: CDR1 MNHEY, CDR2 SMNVEV (reference sequence). The authors took one heparinised blood draw, averaging about 116 mL, from each donor. Of the isolated RNA, all was reverse transcribed, and so the sequenced material was expressed TCRB transcripts. Only in-frame clones appear in the TCRdb table, and some are missing; sequencing was by immunoSEQ multiplex PCR. The sample has about 360,000 clones, over 10% seen once; the top ten hold 0.0085% to 0.012%. Study outcomes and limitations: Whether HLA type affects TCRB rearrangement stayed undetermined in the present work. Researchers report that Type 1 diabetes patients had moderately but significantly shorter TCRB CDR3s across all four CD4+ subsets. The naive, central memory and Treg TCRB repertoires of patients appeared to be more similar to one another than those of healthy donors. More deletions and fewer insertions at VDJ junctions were seen in type 1 diabetes patients.

This chain joins TRBV27 and TRBJ1-1; D gene uncertain. Source material: naive CD4+ T cells from blood. The receptor comes from a woman aged 18-30 years with type 1 diabetes. The CDR3 spells CASRGYWTTEAFF. DNA for the CDR3: TGTGCCAGCCGAGGGTATTGGACCACTGAAGCTTTCTTT.